This T cell receptor beta chain was found in a study of blood T cell repertoires in COVID-19. Study at large: Both acute and convalescent COVID-19 samples were obtained from the United States, Italy and Spain.

Under the authors' procedure: Amplification of reference gene primers was used by the study to estimate nucleated cell counts. Produced via immunoSEQ multiplex PCR; TCRdb's table is partial and in-frame only. V and J calls and clone size are copied from that table; D and trimming were computed from the DNA. The data show tens of thousands of clones, 85% to 90% seen once. Germline assignment: CDR1 MNHNS and CDR2 SASEGT. The CDR3 totals 15 residues. V lost 3 bases to trimming and J lost 3 bases, with 13 bases between them. The chain links TRBV6-1 to TRBJ2-3, with D maybe TRBD2 (5 bases). The receptor comes from a woman of 80 years or more with active or convalescent COVID-19. Material for sequencing was peripheral blood. CDR3: CASSDGGVRTDTQYF. The CDR3, as DNA: TGTGCCAGCAGTGATGGAGGTGTCCGGACAGATACGCAGTATTTT.